This T cell receptor (beta chain) was obtained from a study of blood T cell repertoires in COVID-19. TCRdb keeps only in-frame clones here, not all; method: immunoSEQ multiplex PCR. The sample consists of tens of thousands of clones, 80% to 90% of them appearing once. Trimming cost V 6 bases and J 9 bases; bases outside gene matches: 13. This CDR3 comprises 13 residues. Germline CDR1 and CDR2: SQVTM and ANQGSEA. Sequences were obtained from peripheral blood. This sequence joins TRBV29-1 and TRBJ2-7, with TRBD1 identical over 8 bases. The sequence was collected from a human donor in a cohort sampled during active COVID-19. This CDR3 reads CSVLGGTGIRQYF. The CDR3, as DNA: TGCAGCGTCCTAGGGGGGACAGGTATCCGGCAGTACTTC.